The entry below gives a single T cell receptor beta chain sequence along with its context. The target antigen is unknown. The ends were cut back, 2 bases at V and 6 bases at J, with 17 bases in the middle. Germline V lookup: CDR1 SQVTM, CDR2 ANQGSEA. The CDR3 extends over 14 amino acids. This sample was included in a study of OX40 agonist ivuxolimab in advanced cancers. The wider study: At 0.01 to 10 mg/kg, ivuxolimab was administered intravenously to patients every 2 weeks.

Produced via immunoSEQ multiplex PCR; TCRdb's table is partial and in-frame only. Of tens of thousands of clones listed, more than 75% are singletons. The sampling schedule covered blood at baseline, cycle 4 day 1, and cycle 7 day 1. Study outcomes and limitations: Blood T cells, both CD4+ and CD8+, expanded clonally by week 6 at 0.1 to 3.0 mg/kg.

Sequencing used CD4+ or CD8+ T cells sorted from blood, obtained in a trial of the OX40 agonist ivuxolimab. This chain joins TRBV29-1 and TRBJ2-7; D may be TRBD1 (6 bases). The TCR was taken from an adult with an advanced solid tumor such as melanoma, head and neck, liver or kidney cancer. CDR3 residues: CSVELGAVSGEQYF. In nucleotides, the CDR3 is TGCAGCGTTGAACTGGGGGCAGTTTCGGGCGAGCAGTACTTC.